This entry is about one T cell receptor beta chain. The patients chosen for sequencing had shown expansion of CD8+CD57+ cells (detected by flow cytometry). This CDR3 is 15 amino acids long. J gave up 9 bases and V 3 bases, and 6 bases lay outside the gene matches. Germline lookup yields CDR1 LNHDA and CDR2 SQIVND (reference sequence). Genomic DNA provided the template from which TCR beta VDJ and CDR3 profiles were obtained. MiXCR, applied by TCRdb to the reads, yields one record per CDR3 protein. The profile covers roughly 500,000 distinct CDR3 sequences, with around a third appearing a single time and roughly 0.89% taken by the ten largest. The data originate from a study of CD8+CD57+ T cells in acquired aplastic anemia.

The rearrangement uses TRBV19 and TRBJ1-6; 9 nucleotides agree with TRBD1. The TCR originated in a human donor with aplastic anemia. The sample consisted of sorted CD4+, CD8+, or CD8+CD57+ T cells (not recorded which) from PBMCs. The CDR3, as DNA: TGTGCCAGTAGTATGGGGGACAGGGACAGTTCACCCCTCCACTTT. Its translation is CASSMGDRDSSPLHF.